This entry features one TCR beta chain sequence. This entry is derived from a study of control samples from healthy donors and cancer patients. Trimming removed 1 base from V and 10 bases from J; junction bases left unmatched: 6. The CDR3 has 13 residues. Libraries were prepared by immunoSEQ multiplex PCR; TCRdb keeps only in-frame clonotypes and omits some of them. The table has tens of thousands of clones, roughly 90% seen once. The chain carries TRBV12-3 or TRBV12-4 and TRBJ2-5; TRBD2 matches 7 bases. Sequenced material: PBMCs. The sequence derives from a woman aged 55-75 years with head and neck cancer. CDR3 DNA sequence: TGTGCCAGCAGTTTAGGGGGGACTATCAACCAGTACTTC. This encodes CASSLGGTINQYF.